This T cell receptor (beta chain) stems from a study of response to subunit inactivated influenza vaccine. Study-wide results and limits: Each seasonal flu vaccination may recruit only limited new T cells, authors suggested.

This clonotype was observed a handful of times. The antigen remains undetermined. The germline gives CDR1 SGHTA, CDR2 FQGTGA. The J segment lost 10 bases and the V segment lost 4 bases, leaving 9 bases of the junction unmatched. The CDR3 extends over 14 amino acids. TCRdb re-called the RT-PCR reads with MiXCR, one entry per CDR3 protein. Of hundreds of thousands of distinct CDR3 sequences in the sample, 15% to 17% were seen once. The chain links TRBV7-3 to TRBJ2-5; TRBD2 aligns across 10 bases. This TCR was sampled from a man in his fifties who received an inactivated influenza vaccine. This sample comprised PBMCs from blood, obtained about 11 days after vaccination. CDR3 sequence: CASSSGLASANQYF. CDR3 in DNA: TGTGCCAGCAGCTCGGGACTAGCGTCCGCGAACCAGTACTTC.